The rows below give T cell receptor beta chains drawn from one sample of a study of vaccination effects on CD4 cells after COVID-19. TCRdb's table, derived via immunoSEQ multiplex PCR, lists solely in-frame clones and lacks some. The sample has tens of thousands of clones, more than 70% seen once. Their antigen targets remain unknown. Sequencing used CD4+ T cells from PBMCs cultured with HCoV-NL63 spike peptides, obtained before COVID-19 vaccination. These receptors originate from a human donor who received a COVID-19 vaccine. Each CDR3 is given with its conserved first and last residue. Fields, in order: V gene, J gene, CDR3 protein.

TRBV18	TRBJ2-4	CASSPLSGGLAKNIQYF
TRBV11-2	TRBJ1-3	CASSLVVGTGNTIYF
TRBV3-1/TRBV3-2	TRBJ1-1	CASSQDHNTEAFF
TRBV19	TRBJ1-5	CASSARTGGNQPQHF
TRBV7-2	TRBJ2-3	CASSYIAGGGDTQYF
TRBV19	TRBJ2-3	CASSIWDRGTDTQYF
TRBV19	TRBJ1-1	CASSPRTGAEVTEAFF
TRBV29-1	TRBJ2-3	CSVEDPRDHTQYF
TRBV28	TRBJ1-6	CASSSSGTGGYNSPLHF
TRBV7-2	TRBJ2-2	CASSQQDRRSGELFF
TRBV18	TRBJ1-5	CASSPTGAASNQPQHF
TRBV27	TRBJ2-3	CASSFRLAGVSSTDTQYF
TRBV28	TRBJ1-6	CASSFAGRDGPPLHF
TRBV28	TRBJ2-5	CASSSRTGELGETQYF
TRBV3-1/TRBV3-2	TRBJ2-3	CASSPLAHTDTQYF
TRBV19	TRBJ2-5	CASRDRGQETQYF
TRBV5-8	TRBJ2-1	CASSLKGRDHNEQFF
TRBV18	TRBJ2-1	CASSQQEGRGEQFF
TRBV2	TRBJ2-3	CASSRDRDADTQYF
TRBV9	TRBJ1-6	CASSAGGTERASPLHF
TRBV9	TRBJ2-1	CASSVEGAGYNEQFF
TRBV7-2	TRBJ2-5	CASEEAGGPRKTQYF
TRBV19	TRBJ1-2	CASSTGSDYGYTF
TRBV2	TRBJ2-6	CASSAQGLGANVLTF
TRBV3-1/TRBV3-2	TRBJ2-5	CASSYMLAGGFQETQYF
TRBV18	TRBJ1-5	CASSPPNSNQPQHF
TRBV3-1/TRBV3-2	TRBJ1-1	CASSHNRALSEAFF
TRBV7-2	TRBJ1-2	CASSFSEGWGYTF
TRBV12-3/TRBV12-4	TRBJ1-1	CASRLGQNTEAFF
TRBV6-2/TRBV6-3	TRBJ2-3	CASSPPGQVTDTQYF
TRBV3-1/TRBV3-2	TRBJ1-3	CASSHFIDSSGNTIYF
TRBV12-5	TRBJ2-1	CASGLASGGVNEQFF
TRBV3-1/TRBV3-2	TRBJ2-2	CASSHRTNTGELFF
TRBV27	TRBJ1-5	CASSFGYLQPQHF
TRBV3-1/TRBV3-2	TRBJ1-2	CASSQAHKPRGYTF
TRBV24-1	TRBJ2-1	CATSENRDRDYNEQFF
TRBV14	TRBJ2-5	CASSRITLLQETQYF
TRBV6-5	TRBJ1-2	CASRGGAGRDYGYTF
TRBV5-4	TRBJ2-5	CASSSDVQETQYF
TRBV18	TRBJ1-5	CASSPQGRSNQPQHF